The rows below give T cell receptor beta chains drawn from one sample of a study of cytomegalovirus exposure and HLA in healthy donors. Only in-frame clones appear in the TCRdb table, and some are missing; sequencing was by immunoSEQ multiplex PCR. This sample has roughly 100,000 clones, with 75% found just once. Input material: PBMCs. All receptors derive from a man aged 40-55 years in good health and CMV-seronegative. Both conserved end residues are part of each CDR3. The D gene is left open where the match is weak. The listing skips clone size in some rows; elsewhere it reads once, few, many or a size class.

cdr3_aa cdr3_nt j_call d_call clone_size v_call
CASSLAQGMSYNEQFF TGTGCCAGCAGCTTAGCTCAGGGTATGTCCTACAATGAGCAGTTCTTC TRBJ2-1 . . TRBV7-6
CASSGGTGKGDLHF TGTGCCAGCAGTGGAGGGACAGGGAAGGGGGACCTCCACTTT TRBJ1-6 TRBD1 . TRBV6-5
CARATGFDEQYF TGTGCCAGGGCAACAGGGTTCGACGAGCAGTACTTC TRBJ2-7 . . TRBV2
CASRQRGGDGELFF TGTGCCAGTAGGCAGCGGGGGGGCGATGGGGAGCTGTTTTTT TRBJ2-2 TRBD2 once TRBV19
CASSWLAGGTDTQYF TGTGCCAGCAGCTGGTTAGCGGGGGGCACAGATACGCAGTATTTT TRBJ2-3 TRBD2 . TRBV7-2
CASSPGTSDTDTQYF TGTGCCAGCAGTCCTGGGACTAGCGACACAGATACGCAGTATTTT TRBJ2-3 TRBD2 . TRBV6-4
CASSLGFGQGAGEQFF TGTGCCAGCAGCTTAGGTTTCGGACAGGGGGCAGGTGAGCAGTTCTTC TRBJ2-1 TRBD1 . TRBV11-3
CASSLSRLSVPGETQYF TGCGCCAGCAGCTTGTCGAGACTTAGCGTACCGGGGGAGACCCAGTACTTC TRBJ2-5 . . TRBV5-1
CASSLRTGGLNEQYF TGCGCCAGCAGCTTACGGACAGGGGGCTTAAACGAGCAGTACTTC TRBJ2-7 TRBD1 . TRBV5-1
CASNNQGSSGEQYF TGCGCCAGCAACAACCAGGGATCTAGCGGCGAGCAGTACTTC TRBJ2-7 TRBD2 . TRBV5-1
CASSLQGANSSPLHF TGCGCCAGCAGCTTACAGGGGGCTAACAGTTCACCCCTCCACTTT TRBJ1-6 TRBD1 . TRBV5-1
CASSLVGRGGRSGDTQYF TGTGCCAGCAGCTTAGTCGGACGGGGGGGCCGTTCTGGAGATACGCAGTATTTT TRBJ2-3 TRBD2 . TRBV7-9
CASRGLLAEEQFF TGTGCCAGCAGAGGATTACTAGCTGAGGAGCAGTTCTTC TRBJ2-1 . . TRBV2
CASSSDGQGSYEQYF TGCGCCAGCAGCTCCGACGGACAGGGCTCCTACGAGCAGTACTTC TRBJ2-7 TRBD1 . TRBV5-1
CASTRGGGTGELFF TGTGCCAGTACTAGAGGGGGCGGCACCGGGGAGCTGTTTTTT TRBJ2-2 TRBD1 . TRBV19
CASSWGGELIEAFF TGCGCCAGCAGCTGGGGTGGGGAGCTCATTGAAGCTTTCTTT TRBJ1-1 . . TRBV5-1
CASSQDRMETQYF TGTGCCAGCTCACAGGACAGAATGGAGACCCAGTACTTC TRBJ2-5 . . TRBV18
CASSLEQGWEKLFF TGCGCCAGCAGCTTGGAGCAGGGTTGGGAAAAACTGTTTTTT TRBJ1-4 . . TRBV5-1
CASSAGTGRPNTEAFF TGTGCCAGCAGCGCCGGGACAGGACGCCCCAACACTGAAGCTTTCTTT TRBJ1-1 TRBD1 . TRBV9
CASKFRGSSTDTQYF TGTGCCAGCAAGTTCAGGGGCTCTAGCACAGATACGCAGTATTTT TRBJ2-3 . . TRBV6-1
CASSQGQGALNTEAFF TGTGCCAGCAGCCAAGGACAGGGGGCCTTGAACACTGAAGCTTTCTTT TRBJ1-1 TRBD1 . TRBV11-3
CASRVAGTGNEQFF TGCGCCAGCAGAGTAGCGGGGACGGGGAATGAGCAGTTCTTC TRBJ2-1 TRBD2 once TRBV10-2
CASSESGTGYNEQFF TGCGCCAGCAGTGAGTCAGGGACAGGCTACAATGAGCAGTTCTTC TRBJ2-1 TRBD1 few TRBV10-2
CASRGSAGFWEQYF TGTGCCAGCCGTGGCTCGGCAGGGTTTTGGGAGCAGTACTTC TRBJ2-7 . . TRBV2
CASSLGQSEQYF TGTGCCAGCAGCTTAGGACAGTCCGAGCAGTACTTC TRBJ2-7 . . TRBV11-3
CASSYARVGGALFF TGTGCCAGCAGTTACGCACGGGTTGGCGGGGCGCTGTTTTTT TRBJ2-2 . once TRBV6-5
CASRRGGSPYEQYF TGTGCCAGTCGTCGGGGGGGGTCCCCCTACGAGCAGTACTTC TRBJ2-7 TRBD2 . TRBV28
CASSARSLGGSNTGELFF TGTGCCAGCAGTGCAAGATCATTGGGGGGGTCGAACACCGGGGAGCTGTTTTTT TRBJ2-2 TRBD2 . TRBV2
CASSPGLADSTDTQYF TGTGCCAGTAGTCCGGGACTAGCGGACAGCACAGATACGCAGTATTTT TRBJ2-3 TRBD2 once TRBV19
CASSLWRGTTGELFF TGTGCCAGCAGCTTGTGGCGGGGGACCACCGGGGAGCTGTTTTTT TRBJ2-2 TRBD2 . TRBV5-6
CASSERARTGVNEQYF TGTGCCAGCAGTGAAAGGGCCAGGACAGGGGTCAACGAGCAGTACTTC TRBJ2-7 TRBD1 . TRBV6-1
CASSLGYTYEQYF TGTGCCAGCAGCTTAGGCTATACCTACGAGCAGTACTTC TRBJ2-7 . . TRBV11-1
CAISDSTGGRGTGGYTF TGTGCCATCAGTGACTCCACGGGGGGCAGGGGAACGGGTGGCTACACCTTC TRBJ1-2 . . TRBV10-3
CASRGGQDNEKLFF TGTGCCAGTCGTGGGGGACAGGACAATGAAAAACTGTTTTTT TRBJ1-4 TRBD1 . TRBV19
CASSVIQGNYGYTF TGTGCCAGCAGTGTTATACAGGGGAACTATGGCTACACCTTC TRBJ1-2 TRBD1 once TRBV6-1
CAISDGVAGGYEQYF TGTGCCATCAGTGACGGGGTAGCGGGGGGGTACGAGCAGTACTTC TRBJ2-7 TRBD2 . TRBV10-3
CASSIGARQPQHF TGTGCCAGTAGTATAGGGGCGCGTCAGCCCCAGCATTTT TRBJ1-5 . . TRBV19
CASNGGGANTGELFF TGTGCCAGCAATGGCGGGGGGGCGAACACCGGGGAGCTGTTTTTT TRBJ2-2 TRBD2 . TRBV2
CASTQRTGGANEKLFF TGTGCCAGCACCCAAAGAACAGGGGGAGCTAATGAAAAACTGTTTTTT TRBJ1-4 TRBD1 . TRBV13
CATSRDPGPLYGYTF TGTGCCACCAGCAGAGACCCAGGCCCGCTCTATGGCTACACCTTC TRBJ1-2 . . TRBV15
CASSQDRSYEQYF TGTGCCAGCAGTCAGGACAGATCCTACGAGCAGTACTTC TRBJ2-7 . . TRBV2
CASSELQGLSTGELFF TGTGCCAGCAGTGAATTACAGGGCCTCAGCACCGGGGAGCTGTTTTTT TRBJ2-2 . few TRBV6-1
CSVVGWGDHQETQYF TGCAGCGTTGTAGGGTGGGGGGATCACCAAGAGACCCAGTACTTC TRBJ2-5 . . TRBV29-1
CASSQEGLAGDEQFF TGTGCCAGCAGCCAAGAGGGACTAGCGGGCGATGAGCAGTTCTTC TRBJ2-1 TRBD2 . TRBV7-2
CASSYNRGKNSPLHF TGTGCCAGCAGTTATAACAGGGGGAAGAATTCACCCCTCCACTTT TRBJ1-6 TRBD1 . TRBV6-6
CASSLGGWNQPQHF TGTGCCAGCAGCTTGGGGGGTTGGAATCAGCCCCAGCATTTT TRBJ1-5 . . TRBV11-2
CASRVGQGFSTDTQYF TGTGCCAGCAGAGTCGGTCAGGGTTTCAGCACAGATACGCAGTATTTT TRBJ2-3 . . TRBV7-8
CATSNRGPEGGYTF TGTGCCACCAGCAACAGGGGGCCAGAAGGTGGCTACACCTTC TRBJ1-2 TRBD1 few TRBV15
CASSYGLSYEQYF TGTGCCAGCAGTTACGGCCTCTCCTACGAGCAGTACTTC TRBJ2-7 . . TRBV6-5